A selection of T cell receptor beta chains follows, all from one sample in a study of cytomegalovirus exposure and HLA in healthy donors. The assay was immunoSEQ multiplex PCR, and TCRdb's table has in-frame clones only and misses some. This table holds fewer than 140,000 clones, roughly four fifths found once. Material for sequencing was PBMCs. The receptor source for this set is a man aged 45 to 65 in good health and CMV-seronegative. Each CDR3 is given with its conserved first and last residue. The D gene is left open where the match is weak. Clone size is shown for a subset of rows, as once, few, many or a class of expanded clone.

D	J	size	V	DNA	CDR3
-	TRBJ2-1	-	TRBV5-4	TGTGCCAGCAGCTCCCCGGTGGGGGCTTGGGATGAGCAGTTCTTC	CASSSPVGAWDEQFF
-	TRBJ1-1	-	TRBV5-4	TGTGCCAGCAGCTTGGCTCGGGCGGCGGGCACTGAAGCTTTCTTT	CASSLARAAGTEAFF
TRBD1	TRBJ1-5	-	TRBV6-1	TGTGCCAGCAGTCGAGGACAGGGAGGGGATCAGCCCCAGCATTTT	CASSRGQGGDQPQHF
-	TRBJ1-2	-	TRBV7-6	TGTGCCAGCAGCTTCCAGGAGGGCTATGGCTACACCTTC	CASSFQEGYGYTF
TRBD1	TRBJ1-6	-	TRBV5-1	TGCGCCAGCAAAGGGACAGGGGATAATTCACCCCTCCACTTT	CASKGTGDNSPLHF
-	TRBJ1-5	-	TRBV19	TGTGCCAGTAGTATGACAGAGCATAGACAGCCCCAGCATTTT	CASSMTEHRQPQHF
TRBD1	TRBJ2-1	-	TRBV29-1	TGCAGCGTTGAAGACCGTACAGGGGCCGACTACAATGAGCAGTTCTTC	CSVEDRTGADYNEQFF
TRBD1	TRBJ1-1	few	TRBV4-2	TGTGCCAGCAGCCCTACGACAGGGGTGGACACTGAAGCTTTCTTT	CASSPTTGVDTEAFF
TRBD1	TRBJ1-1	few	TRBV6-5	TGTGCCTGCAGGACAAGACAGGGGGGGTTGCCTGAAGCTTTCTTT	CACRTRQGGLPEAFF
TRBD1	TRBJ1-1	-	TRBV29-1	TGCAGCGTTGAAGGTATTGACAGGGCGATGAACACTGAAGCTTTCTTT	CSVEGIDRAMNTEAFF
-	TRBJ1-1	-	TRBV15	TGTGCCACCAGCAGCAGGTGGACTGAAGCTTTCTTT	CATSSRWTEAFF
TRBD1	TRBJ1-1	-	TRBV5-4	TGTGCCAGCAGCTCAGGACAGGGGAGCTCCTACACTGAAGCTTTCTTT	CASSSGQGSSYTEAFF
TRBD1	TRBJ1-6	-	TRBV7-2	TGTGCCTCTTACCAAGGGCAGGGGGGATCACCCCTCCACTTT	CASYQGQGGSPLHF
-	TRBJ1-5	-	TRBV6-5	TGTGCCAGCAGGGACAGTTCGAATCAGCCCCAGCATTTT	CASRDSSNQPQHF
-	TRBJ2-7	-	TRBV19	TGTGCCAGTAGTATGCGTAGATCCTACGAGCAGTACTTC	CASSMRRSYEQYF
TRBD2	TRBJ2-2	-	TRBV9	TGTGCCAGCAGCGGTACTAGCGGGGGGGCGAATTACGGCGGGGAGCTGTTTTTT	CASSGTSGGANYGGELFF
-	TRBJ2-1	-	TRBV25-1	TGTGCCAGCAGTGAGGGGGCACTCTCCTACAATGAGCAGTTCTTC	CASSEGALSYNEQFF
-	TRBJ1-5	-	TRBV6-1	TGTGCCAGCAGTCCCTCCCAGAATCAGCCCCAGCATTTT	CASSPSQNQPQHF
TRBD1	TRBJ2-2	-	TRBV12-5	TGTGCTAGTGGTTTGGTACTGGACAGGGGGCGTTCCGGGGAGCTGTTTTTT	CASGLVLDRGRSGELFF
TRBD1	TRBJ1-1	once	TRBV7-6	TGTGCCAGCAGCTCACAGGGGGGGACTGAAGCTTTCTTT	CASSSQGGTEAFF
-	TRBJ2-3	-	TRBV7-2	TGTGCCAGCAGCTTATCACGACCGGGGTGGAGCACAGATACGCAGTATTTT	CASSLSRPGWSTDTQYF
-	TRBJ1-1	few	TRBV21-1	TGTGCCAGCAGCCTCAGGGGTCCCTTT	CASSLRGPF
-	TRBJ1-3	-	TRBV7-2	TGTGCCAGCAGCCCTTACAGAGTGGGTAGCTCTGGAAACACCATATATTTT	CASSPYRVGSSGNTIYF
TRBD1	TRBJ1-6	few	TRBV7-2	TGTGCCAGCAGCTCACAGGGGGTGGTTAATTCACCCCTCCACTTT	CASSSQGVVNSPLHF
-	TRBJ1-3	-	TRBV19	TGTGCCAGTAGTATACAGTCCTCTGGAAACACCATATATTTT	CASSIQSSGNTIYF
-	TRBJ2-5	-	TRBV5-4	TGTGCCAGCAGCCGTTCCGGGGGGCACCAAGAGACCCAGTACTTC	CASSRSGGHQETQYF
-	TRBJ1-2	-	TRBV29-1	TGCAGCGGGCAGATCCAGGCGAGCTACACCTTC	CSGQIQASYTF
-	TRBJ1-2	-	TRBV29-1	TGCAGCGTTGAAGATCCAGGGCGCGGCTACACCTTC	CSVEDPGRGYTF
TRBD1	TRBJ1-4	-	TRBV30	TGTGCCTGGAGTGTGACAGGGGAGGGGGAAAAACTGTTTTTT	CAWSVTGEGEKLFF
-	TRBJ2-3	-	TRBV29-1	TGCAGCGTTAGGTGGCGGATACATGACACAGATACGCAGTATTTT	CSVRWRIHDTDTQYF
TRBD1	TRBJ2-1	-	TRBV9	TGTGCCAGCAGCCCAGGACAGGGGAACAATGAGCAGTTCTTC	CASSPGQGNNEQFF
-	TRBJ1-1	-	TRBV10-2	TGCGCCAGCAGTCCGGACCCGGGGACTGAAGCTTTCTTT	CASSPDPGTEAFF
-	TRBJ1-2	-	TRBV15	TGTGCCACCAGCAGATTTGGAGGGAGTGGCTACACCTTC	CATSRFGGSGYTF
-	TRBJ1-2	-	TRBV5-6	TGTGCCAGCAACCCGGGACAATTCTATGGCTACACCTTC	CASNPGQFYGYTF
TRBD2	TRBJ2-5	-	TRBV4-1	TGCGCCAGCAGCATTCCTCTAGCGGGGGGTTATGAGACCCAGTACTTC	CASSIPLAGGYETQYF
TRBD1	TRBJ2-7	-	TRBV7-8	TGTGCCAGCAGCTTCATGCGGACAGGGGTGATCGAGCAGTACTTC	CASSFMRTGVIEQYF
TRBD1	TRBJ1-2	-	TRBV10-1	TGCGCCAGCAGTGATGGGACAGCCAACTATGGCTACACCTTC	CASSDGTANYGYTF
-	TRBJ2-2	-	TRBV30	TGTGCCTGGAGTGCGGGTACCACCGGGGAGCTGTTTTTT	CAWSAGTTGELFF
TRBD2	TRBJ2-5	-	TRBV15	TGTGCCACCAGCAGAGATCGGAGCGGGGGGGCGGGAGAGACCCAGTACTTC	CATSRDRSGGAGETQYF
-	TRBJ1-2	-	TRBV28	TGTGCCAGCAACCTGGGAGGCAGTCCAGGAAATGGCTACACCTTC	CASNLGGSPGNGYTF
-	TRBJ2-6	few	TRBV4-3	TGCGCCAGCAGCGAGGGGGCTGGGGCCAACGTCCTGACTTTC	CASSEGAGANVLTF
TRBD1	TRBJ2-3	-	TRBV10-3	TGTGCCATCAGTGAGCCGCCTCCGGGACAGAGCACAGATACGCAGTATTTT	CAISEPPPGQSTDTQYF
-	TRBJ2-1	-	TRBV2	TGTGCCAGCAGTGAAGTAGGGTGGGGGCCGGCAGATGAGCAGTTCTTC	CASSEVGWGPADEQFF
TRBD2	TRBJ2-1	-	TRBV4-2	TGTGCCAGCAGCCAAGATCCGGGGGGGACCTACAATGAGCAGTTCTTC	CASSQDPGGTYNEQFF
TRBD1	TRBJ1-6	-	TRBV6-1	TGTGCCAGCAGTTCCGGGACAGGGGCGTCTCACCTCCACTTT	CASSSGTGASHLHF
-	TRBJ1-4	-	TRBV27	TGTGCCAGCAGTTTATCGGGCTTGGAACTGTTTTTT	CASSLSGLELFF
-	TRBJ1-5	-	TRBV6-1	TGTGCCAGCAGTGGAGTACTTTCAGGGGCACCGGCCCAGCATTTT	CASSGVLSGAPAQHF
-	TRBJ2-7	few	TRBV5-1	TGCGCCAGCGGTGGATGGAGGCTGTACGAGCAGTACTTC	CASGGWRLYEQYF